Below are 24 T cell receptor beta chains sequenced from a single sample in a study of blood T cell repertoires in COVID-19. Repertoires were generated with immunoSEQ multiplex PCR, while TCRdb's copy carries only in-frame clones and drops some. The profile shows roughly 30,000 clones, more than 85% of them singletons. The sequencing input was peripheral blood. These receptors all come from a man aged 55-75 years with acute or convalescent COVID-19.

The V and J genes are TRBV6-6 and TRBJ1-5; D perhaps matches TRBD1 (5 bases). V was pared by 5 bases and J by 2 bases, with 22 bases between. CDR1 MNHNY and CDR2 SVGAGI come from the germline V gene (reference sequence). The CDR3 spans 18 residues. The CDR3 nucleotides read TGTGCCAGCAGTCGCGGATTTACACAGGCTTATGGCAATCAGCCCCAGCATTTT. Its translation is CASSRGFTQAYGNQPQHF.

The CDR3 DNA follows: TGCAGCGTTGACGTGGACAGGGTCTTTCAAGAGACCCAGTACTTC. This encodes CSVDVDRVFQETQYF. The chain has TRBV29-1 and TRBJ2-5; 8 bases are shared with TRBD1. CDR3 length: 15 amino acids. Looked up from germline, CDR1 is SQVTM and CDR2 is ANQGSEA. J was trimmed by 2 bases and V by 3 bases; bases with no gene match: 8.

The V call is TRBV29-1, the J call TRBJ2-2; D is unclear. V was cut by 7 bases and J by 5 bases, with 14 bases left in between. CDR3 length equals 13 residues. Germline V CDR1 and CDR2: SQVTM, ANQGSEA. CDR3 protein: CSADGSATGELFF. In nucleotides, the CDR3 is TGCAGCGCGGATGGCAGCGCTACCGGGGAGCTGTTTTTT.

This chain uses TRBV19 with TRBJ1-5; no clear D gene. CDR1 LNHDA and CDR2 SQIVND come from the germline V gene (reference sequence). This CDR3 contains 13 residues. Between the trimmed V and J ends, which lost 4 bases and 4 bases, there was a span of 8 bases. Here the CDR3 DNA reads TGTGCCAGTAGTAACTCAAGAAATCAGCCCCAGCATTTT. Translated, it gives CASSNSRNQPQHF.

This chain connects TRBV5-1 to TRBJ2-1, with D unclear. The CDR3 covers 17 residues. The ends were cut back, 7 bases at V and 3 bases at J, with 23 bases in the middle. Per the germline V gene, CDR1 is SGHRS and CDR2 is YFSETQ. The CDR3 coding sequence is TGCGCCAGCCGCGTGGGTAGCTCTCTAAGCCTCTACAATGAGCAGTTCTTC. Its translation: CASRVGSSLSLYNEQFF.

The J gene is TRBJ1-2, the V gene TRBV24-1; 8 bases fit TRBD1. Germline trimming cut 6 bases from V and 7 bases from J; bases unmatched to any gene: 9. Germline assignment: CDR1 KGHDR and CDR2 SFDVKD. The CDR3 sequence is 14 residues long. The CDR3 sequence is CATSKTGEWGGYTF. The CDR3 DNA is TGTGCCACCAGTAAGACAGGGGAATGGGGTGGCTACACCTTC.

This clone is medium-sized by share. V is TRBV7-9 and J is TRBJ2-1, with 10 positions matching TRBD2. The CDR3 has 16 residues. Germline values: CDR1 SEHNR, CDR2 FQNEAQ (reference sequence). J was trimmed by 7 bases and V by 2 bases; bases with no gene match: 8. For the CDR3, the DNA is TGTGCCAGCAGCTTAAGGTCTAGCGGGAGTACAAATGAGCAGTTCTTC. It yields the protein CASSLRSSGSTNEQFF.

This chain connects TRBV2 to TRBJ1-1; D is undetermined. The V and J ends lost 10 bases and 0 bases respectively, with 18 bases between them. This CDR3 comprises 15 residues. Germline CDR1 reads SNHLY; CDR2 reads FYNNEI. CDR3 protein: CATTPLYSMNTEAFF. The CDR3 DNA sequence: TGTGCCACGACCCCCCTTTACAGCATGAACACTGAAGCTTTCTTT.

The V and J genes are TRBV30 and TRBJ2-7; perhaps TRBD2 as D (6 bases). Germline CDR1 is GTSNPN and CDR2 is SVGIG (reference sequence). V lost 4 bases to trimming and J lost 4 bases, with 14 bases between them. This CDR3 contains 13 residues. CDR3 nucleotides: TGTGCCTGGAACCGAATTGGGGGGTACGAGCAGTACTTC. This sequence encodes CAWNRIGGYEQYF.

The V call is TRBV18, the J call TRBJ1-2; 12 bases are shared with TRBD1. The J segment lost 6 bases and the V segment lost 5 bases, leaving 10 bases of the junction unmatched. Germline-derived CDR1 and CDR2 are KGHSH and LQKENI. This CDR3 comprises 16 residues. The CDR3, as DNA: TGTGCCAGCTCATACGGGACAGGGGGCTCTGGTGATGGCTACACCTTC. This sequence encodes CASSYGTGGSGDGYTF.

V usage is TRBV7-2 and J usage is TRBJ2-1, with TRBD2 identical over 11 bases. V shed 5 bases and J 6 bases; nucleotides not matched to a gene: 3. Germline assignment: CDR1 SGHTA and CDR2 FQGNSA. This CDR3 region has 14 residues. CDR3 DNA sequence: TGTGCCAGCAGCCCACTAGCGGGAGTCAATGAGCAGTTCTTC. Encoded protein: CASSPLAGVNEQFF.

The rearrangement joins TRBV7-6 to TRBJ2-1; a weak D match, TRBD2 (7 bases). This CDR3 is built from 15 residues. Germline V gene lookup returns CDR1 SGHVS and CDR2 FNYEAQ. Trimming left V 5 bases short and J 8 bases short, with 19 bases between. The CDR3 DNA reads TGTGCCAGCAGCCCGGGGAGAGGGGGGGTAGATGAGCAGTTCTTC. Its translation is CASSPGRGGVDEQFF.

J is TRBJ1-1 and V is TRBV9; D gene unclear. This CDR3 contains 15 residues. CDR1 and CDR2 from the germline V gene are SGDLS and YYNGEE. Trimming took 0 bases from V and 0 from J, leaving 9 bases between them. The DNA for the CDR3 is TGTGCCAGCAGCGTAGTGGCGGGGATGAACACTGAAGCTTTCTTT. Residues: CASSVVAGMNTEAFF.

The chain carries TRBV27 and TRBJ1-6; no reliable D call. The CDR3 extends over 15 amino acids. The germline CDR1 and CDR2 sequences are MNHEY and SMNVEV (reference sequence). Between the trimmed V and J ends, which lost 0 bases and 9 bases, there was a span of 12 bases. As DNA, the CDR3 is TGTGCCAGCAGTTTATCTGCGGGAATCGGTTCACCCCTCCACTTT. Translated: CASSLSAGIGSPLHF.

This clone was counted a single time. The gene calls are TRBV29-1 and TRBJ1-2; TRBD1 is a possible D gene (6 bases). The CDR3 consists of 14 residues. V gave up 7 bases and J gave up 0 bases, with 15 bases separating them. Germline V lookup: CDR1 SQVTM, CDR2 ANQGSEA. The CDR3 nucleotides read TGCAGCGATTTCTCGGACAGTGCTAACTATGGCTACACCTTC. This translates into CSDFSDSANYGYTF.

The V and J genes are TRBV2 and TRBJ1-2; 12 bases are shared with TRBD1. CDR3 length: 13 residues. Germline-derived CDR1 and CDR2 are SNHLY and FYNNEI. The V gene end was trimmed by 7 bases and the J gene end by 6 bases; junction bases not matched to a gene: 3. CDR3 region: CASKGQGANGYTF. The CDR3 DNA reads as TGTGCCAGCAAGGGACAGGGGGCGAATGGCTACACCTTC.

The chain couples TRBV4-2 to TRBJ2-3; D might be TRBD1 (6 bases). V lost 2 bases and J lost 2, with 17 bases in between. The V gene's germline CDR1 is LGHNA and CDR2 YNFKEQ. The length of the CDR3 is 17 residues. The CDR3 DNA reads TGTGCCAGCAGCCAAATATTAGTAGGGGGTTTCACAGATACGCAGTATTTT. Its protein product is CASSQILVGGFTDTQYF.

DNA of the CDR3: TGCAGCGCCGGGGTGACAGGGAGTAGCTATGGCTACACCTTC. Its protein is CSAGVTGSSYGYTF. V is TRBV29-1 and J is TRBJ1-2, with 7 positions matching TRBD1. The germline gives CDR1 SQVTM, CDR2 ANQGSEA. The CDR3 is 14 residues long. Unmatched junction bases numbered 12, after V lost 7 bases and J lost 4 bases. The whole variable domain, filled in from reference TRBV29-1 and TRBJ1-2, reads SAVISQKPSRDICQRGTSLTIQCQVDSQVTMMFWYRQQPGQSLTLIATANQGSEATYESGFVIDKFPISRPNLTFSTLTVSNMSPEDSSIYLCSAGVTGSSYGYTFGSGTRLTVV.

The V call is TRBV6-6, the J call TRBJ2-3, with TRBD2 as a possible D gene (7 bases). Germline V gene sequence: CDR1 MNHNY, CDR2 SVGAGI (reference sequence). The length of the CDR3 is 14 residues. The V end was cut by 6 bases, the J end by 4 bases, with 14 bases between. The CDR3 region is CASRKDGGPDTQYF. In DNA form, the CDR3 reads TGTGCCAGCAGAAAAGACGGGGGGCCAGATACGCAGTATTTT.

This clone was counted once. CDR3 amino acids: CASSFRELQFF. The CDR3 bases are TGTGCCAGCAGCTTTAGGGAGTTGCAGTTCTTC. J is TRBJ2-1 and V is TRBV11-2; perhaps TRBD2 as D (5 bases). Deletions cut 3 bases from V and 12 bases from J, with 9 bases between. This CDR3 region has 11 residues. Germline V lookup: CDR1 SGHAT, CDR2 FQNNGV.

This chain connects TRBV4-2 to TRBJ2-7; 9 bases match TRBD2. Germline assignment: CDR1 LGHNA and CDR2 YNFKEQ. The length of the CDR3 is 14 residues. Losses at the gene ends were 4 bases for V and 3 bases for J; bases not matched to a gene: 4. Here the CDR3 DNA reads TGTGCCAGCAGCCGAATAGCGGGAGACTACGAGCAGTACGTC. Protein: CASSRIAGDYEQYV.

J is TRBJ1-2 and V is TRBV29-1; D not resolved. Per germline, CDR1 SQVTM and CDR2 ANQGSEA. This CDR3 comprises 13 residues. The V and J ends lost 2 bases and 7 bases respectively, with 14 bases between them. The CDR3 region is CSVEKLQGGGYTF. The CDR3 DNA sequence: TGCAGCGTTGAAAAATTACAAGGAGGTGGCTACACCTTC.

V usage is TRBV11-3 and J usage is TRBJ1-1, with D possibly being TRBD1 (6 bases). Germline V CDR1 and CDR2: SGHNT, YENEEA. The V gene lost 2 bases and the J gene lost 5 bases, with 12 bases spanning the gap. This CDR3 has 14 residues. The CDR3, as DNA: TGTGCCAGCAGCTTATCACAGGGAGTAACTGAAGCTTTCTTT. Protein product: CASSLSQGVTEAFF. The full variable domain, rest sourced from reference TRBV11-3 and TRBJ1-1, is EAGVVQSPRYKIIEKKQPVAFWCNPISGHNTLYWYLQNLGQGPELLIRYENEEAVDDSQLPKDRFSAERLKGVDSTLKIQPAELGDSAVYLCASSLSQGVTEAFFGQGTRLTVV.

This clone was picked up one time. This chain joins TRBV7-2 and TRBJ2-4, with D unresolved. V was trimmed by 1 base and J by 9 bases, leaving 13 bases between them. The CDR3 has 14 residues. CDR1 is SGHTA and CDR2 is FQGNSA in the germline V gene. The CDR3 region has the DNA TGTGCCAGCAGCTTAGTAAGGAACAGTGGCATTCAGTACTTC. Translation gives CASSLVRNSGIQYF.